Sequencing of this T cell receptor (beta chain) was carried out in a study of CD39 and CD103 CD8 tumor-infiltrating T cells (dated by TCRdb to the late 2010s). Background on the whole study: Repertoire comparisons were shown for an HPV-positive HNSCC, an HPV-negative HNSCC, an ovarian cancer and a melanoma patient. Deep sequencing of TCRbeta CDR3 was used to compare the repertoires of CD8 TIL subsets, defined by CD103 and CD39, with those of peripheral memory CD8 T cells.

Genomic DNA was extracted with the DNeasy Blood and Tissue Kit from 10,000 to 100,000 sorted cells per subset. The immunoSEQ service sequenced and mapped the TCRbeta V-J or V-D-J regions, with coverage above 9x for each sample. Per the original workflow: Analysis was limited to productive rearrangements exported from the immunoSEQ Analyzer platform, and clonality was evaluated on the 500 most abundant clones. Repertoire overlap between populations was quantified with the Morisita-Horn similarity index and the Jaccard index. Morisita-Horn similarity between CD8 T-cell subset TCR repertoires was measured in about 6 cancer patients. TCRdb retrieved this table from immuneACCESS and kept in-frame rearrangements only. Not all clones are present; in checked studies, unresolved V genes account for under half, and no reason is known for the remainder. The V and J calls and the clone size are those of that table, but D and trimming were determined from the DNA. Across this sample there are approximately 700 clones, with roughly 55% seen only once. The ten largest clones represent 66% of the sample.

What the authors observed across the whole study: DP CD8 TILs appeared to be more oligoclonal than DN and SP CD8 TILs and blood memory CD8 T cells, with roughly 55-86% covered by the top 30 clonotypes. DP TIL clonotypes were rarely detected in blood or uninvolved lymph node, whereas DN TIL clonotypes were found to largely overlap with peripheral memory CD8 repertoires.

A note on this clone: Its antigen is unknown. Qualities for individual bases were not recorded, and no much larger clone is one base off.

No therapy was being received by patients at the time of sample collection, although prior treatments had ranged from chemotherapy, radiotherapy, surgery and immunotherapy to none. After thawing, cells went through T lymphocyte enrichment using a negative-selection kit, with EpCAM beads added for tumor-infiltrating lymphocytes. CD8 TIL subsets were FACS-sorted as CD3+CD4-CD8+CD45RA- cells split by CD39 and CD103 expression into DN, SP and DP. Tumor specimens were minced, digested for 1 h with hyaluronidase, collagenase and DNase, filtered, enriched by Ficoll and cryopreserved. Populations were sorted on a FACSAria II to approximately 99% purity, and the cell pellets were frozen for TCR sequencing without being cultured. Relative to germline, V is 5 bases shorter and J is 3 bases shorter, with 9 bases between their ends. The germline V gene gives CDR1 as SGDLS and CDR2 as YYNGEE. Spanning cysteine to phenylalanine, the CDR3 consists of 12 amino acids. CDR3 DNA only is kept here, 36 bases in frame from base 1.

Sequenced input: CD39+ CD103+ CD8+ T cells sorted from the tumor. Per the publication, the cell subset or site label means: CD103+CD39+ double-positive CD45RA- CD8 T cells. The clonotype was recovered from a human donor with head and neck squamous cell carcinoma. In this chain, TRBV9 is recombined with TRBJ2-7; the best D guess is TRBD1, with 5 bases matching. This receptor has the CDR3 CASSYDSYEQYF. The DNA is TGTGCCAGCAGTTATGACAGCTACGAGCAGTACTTC.